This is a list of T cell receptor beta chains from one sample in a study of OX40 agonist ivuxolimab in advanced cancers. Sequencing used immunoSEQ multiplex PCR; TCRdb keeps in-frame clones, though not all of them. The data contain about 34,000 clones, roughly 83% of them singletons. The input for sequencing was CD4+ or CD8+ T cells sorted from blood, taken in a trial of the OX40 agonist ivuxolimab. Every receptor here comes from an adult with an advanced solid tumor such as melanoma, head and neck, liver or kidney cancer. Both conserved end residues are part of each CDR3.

CASSYPPGQGMNTGELFF TRBJ2-2 18 TRBV28
CASSLSAGGPYEQYF TRBJ2-7 15 TRBV27
CASSEFEGYEQYF TRBJ2-7 13 TRBV6-1
CASRPTGGQGYTEAFF TRBJ1-1 16 TRBV6-6
CASSLAQRYEQYF TRBJ2-7 13 TRBV28
CASSSGDTGSYNEQFF TRBJ2-1 16 TRBV28
CASSFVAAYNEQFF TRBJ2-1 14 TRBV5-1
CASSDWGQNTEAFF TRBJ1-1 14 TRBV6-1
CASSLGDNEQFF TRBJ2-1 12 TRBV7-3
CSARVVEEQFF TRBJ2-1 11 TRBV20-1
CASSQEVGSYTF TRBJ1-2 12 TRBV4-1
CASSLTLGGENIQYF TRBJ2-4 15 TRBV14
CATSRDREISGNTIYF TRBJ1-3 16 TRBV15
CASSIGTDQNTGELFF TRBJ2-2 16 TRBV6-4
CASKATGALVYGYTF TRBJ1-2 15 TRBV19
CASSEGARWANEKLFF TRBJ1-4 16 TRBV2
CAWSVGGLNEQFF TRBJ2-1 13 TRBV30
CASSLTTGRTDTQYF TRBJ2-3 15 TRBV7-3
CASSPRTGGYDEQFF TRBJ2-1 15 TRBV6-4
CASSHTGGTGNTIYF TRBJ1-3 15 TRBV7-2
CASSSGGAGGYSNQPQHF TRBJ1-5 18 TRBV27
CASSPPGGGPLEQYF TRBJ2-5 15 TRBV11-2
CASSVGTGGLDEQYF TRBJ2-7 15 TRBV9
CAISGTATYEQYF TRBJ2-7 13 TRBV10-3
CASSYSKRPGANVLTF TRBJ2-6 16 TRBV6-5
CATSRGLNNEQFF TRBJ2-1 13 TRBV15
CASSFGDTQFF TRBJ2-1 11 TRBV27
CASSLEPGLAGGIHEQYF TRBJ2-7 18 TRBV7-6
CASSLSSYNEQFF TRBJ2-1 13 TRBV7-9
CASSSTYNEQFF TRBJ2-1 12 TRBV27
CASSQSTGDTDTQYF TRBJ2-3 15 TRBV4-2
CARYQVALHF TRBJ1-6 10 TRBV6-6
CASRQGNTEAFF TRBJ1-1 12 TRBV27
CVFGVGNEQFF TRBJ2-1 11 TRBV7-9
CASSSDGSYEQYF TRBJ2-7 13 TRBV19
CASSLERNVNTIYF TRBJ1-3 14 TRBV5-4
CASSLSGQNIQYF TRBJ2-4 13 TRBV5-4
CASNKHREGQPQHF TRBJ1-5 14 TRBV19
CASSLTQGYLDEQFF TRBJ2-1 15 TRBV6-5
CASSGGDYYNEQFF TRBJ2-1 14 TRBV27
CASSFLGTGDGGYTF TRBJ1-2 15 TRBV5-4
CASSLAGDGQPQHF TRBJ1-5 14 TRBV5-3
CASSMSSGDLNYNEQFF TRBJ2-1 17 TRBV19
CASSLQPGDDEQYF TRBJ2-7 14 TRBV4-1
CATSSTGYVLTF TRBJ2-6 12 TRBV15
CASSEGLVDGEQYF TRBJ2-7 14 TRBV9
CASSESGGATDTQYF TRBJ2-3 15 TRBV6-4
CASSLIASGSLGHEQYF TRBJ2-7 17 TRBV7-7
CAWSVGPGAYEQYF TRBJ2-7 14 TRBV30